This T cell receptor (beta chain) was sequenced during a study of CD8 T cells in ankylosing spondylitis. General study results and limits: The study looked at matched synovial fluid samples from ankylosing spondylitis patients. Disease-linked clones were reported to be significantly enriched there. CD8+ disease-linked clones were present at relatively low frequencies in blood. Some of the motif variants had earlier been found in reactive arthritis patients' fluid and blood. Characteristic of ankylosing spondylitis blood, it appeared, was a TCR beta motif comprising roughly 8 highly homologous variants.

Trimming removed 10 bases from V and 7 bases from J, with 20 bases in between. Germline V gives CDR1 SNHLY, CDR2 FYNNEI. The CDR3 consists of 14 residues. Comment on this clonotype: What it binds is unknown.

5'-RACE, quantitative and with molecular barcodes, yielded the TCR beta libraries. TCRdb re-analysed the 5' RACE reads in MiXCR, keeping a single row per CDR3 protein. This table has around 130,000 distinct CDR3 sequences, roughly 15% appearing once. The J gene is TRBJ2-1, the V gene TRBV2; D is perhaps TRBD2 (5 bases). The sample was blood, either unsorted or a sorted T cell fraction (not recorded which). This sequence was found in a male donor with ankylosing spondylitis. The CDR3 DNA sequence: TGTGCCACCAGACTCAGGCTATCGGGGAATGAGCAGTTCTTC. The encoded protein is CATRLRLSGNEQFF.